A single sample is the source of the 11 T cell receptor beta chains below, sequenced in a study of shared clonotypes between healthy human individuals. TCRdb keeps only in-frame clones here, not all; method: immunoSEQ multiplex PCR. The sample records 2 million to 3 million clones, roughly 93% being singletons. The source material was naive CD4+ T cells from PBMCs. Sample subset: CD45RA+ positively selected. The source is a man aged 18 to 29 in good health. Some clones in this sample may be carry-over from other donors' samples.

The chain couples TRBV12-5 to TRBJ2-1, with 7 bases lining up with TRBD1. CDR3 length equals 15 residues. Germline-derived CDR1 and CDR2 are LGHNT and FRNRAP. Germline trimming cut 2 bases from V and 8 bases from J; bases unmatched to any gene: 9. The CDR3 DNA follows: TGTGCTAGTGGTTTGCAGACAGGGCCGGTACATGAGCAGTTCTTC. Its translation: CASGLQTGPVHEQFF.

This clone was seen only once. Possible read error: a much larger clone is one base away. This specimen includes other DNA sequences encoding the same CDR3. This chain connects TRBV5-1 to TRBJ2-5; D ambiguous. Trimming took 4 bases from V and 2 from J, leaving 3 bases between them. The germline gives CDR1 SGHRS, CDR2 YFSETQ. CDR3 length equals 11 residues. As DNA, the CDR3 is TGCGCCAGCAGCATACAAGAGACCCAGTACTTC. It translates to CASSIQETQYF.

The chain is built from TRBV11-1 and TRBJ2-2, with D maybe TRBD2 (5 bases). This CDR3 spans 15 amino acids. Trimming pared 3 bases from V and 3 bases from J, leaving 11 bases between. The germline CDR1 and CDR2 sequences are SGHAT and FQDESV (reference sequence). The CDR3: CASSFRGRDTGELFF. The CDR3 coding sequence is TGTGCCAGCAGCTTTCGGGGAAGGGACACCGGGGAGCTGTTTTTT.

This rearrangement joins TRBV7-9 to TRBJ1-2; D unresolved. V lost 1 base and J lost 5, with 14 bases in between. Germline CDR1 and CDR2: SEHNR and FQNEAQ (reference sequence). The CDR3 loop spans 15 amino acids. The CDR3 is CASSLVLPTRYGYTF. CDR3 sequence (DNA): TGTGCCAGCAGCTTAGTCTTACCGACGAGGTATGGCTACACCTTC.

The chain couples TRBV5-5 to TRBJ2-7; no clear D gene. Germline V gene lookup returns CDR1 SGHKS and CDR2 YYEKEE (reference sequence). The CDR3 length is 16 residues. Trimming removed 0 bases from V and 0 bases from J, with 13 bases in between. CDR3 bases: TGTGCCAGCAGCTTGGGGGCAGGTAGGAGCTCCTACGAGCAGTACTTC. It yields the protein CASSLGAGRSSYEQYF.

V gene TRBV28 combines with J gene TRBJ1-2, with D possibly TRBD1 on 6 matching bases. Germline V gives CDR1 MDHEN, CDR2 SYDVKM. The CDR3 is made up of 14 amino acids. The V end lost 5 bases, the J end lost 4 bases, and 14 bases lay between the germline ends. CDR3 nucleotides: TGTGCCAGCAGTCCACCCAAAGGGGGCTATGGCTACACCTTC. Amino acid sequence: CASSPPKGGYGYTF.

V gene TRBV6-5 combines with J gene TRBJ2-7; 7 bases map to TRBD1. In germline, CDR1 is MNHEY, CDR2 SVGAGI. This CDR3 contains 15 residues. Losses at the gene ends were 5 bases for V and 2 bases for J; bases not matched to a gene: 9. DNA for the CDR3: TGTGCCAGCAGTAGGTCCGGGACAGATACCTACGAGCAGTACTTC. Its protein product is CASSRSGTDTYEQYF.

The chain links TRBV20-1 to TRBJ2-1, with a possible D match to TRBD2 (5 bases). The CDR3 has 11 residues. From germline, CDR1 is DFQATT and CDR2 SNEGSKA (reference sequence). Trimming left V 7 bases short and J 7 bases short, with 11 bases between. The CDR3 DNA sequence: TGCAGTGGAAGGGAGCGTAATGAGCAGTTCTTC. Its protein is CSGRERNEQFF.

The rearrangement joins TRBV6-1 to TRBJ2-4; D call uncertain. V dropped 3 bases and J dropped 2 bases, with 5 bases sitting between them. Germline CDR1 MNHNS, CDR2 SASEGT. This CDR3 comprises 13 residues. The CDR3 region is CASSDLSKNIQYF. The CDR3, as DNA: TGTGCCAGCAGTGACCTATCCAAAAACATTCAGTACTTC.

This clone was observed once. The chain is built from TRBV6-6 and TRBJ2-5, with D perhaps TRBD2 (6 bases). The CDR3 length is 14 residues. Germline assignment: CDR1 MNHNY and CDR2 SVGAGI (reference sequence). Trimming removed 8 bases from V and 6 bases from J, with 19 bases in between. The CDR3, as DNA: TGTGCCAGCGGCCGGGACTCCTCTTCTAAGACCCAGTACTTC. The encoded protein is CASGRDSSSKTQYF.

This clone has just one count. The rearrangement uses TRBV7-8 and TRBJ2-1, with 7 bases lining up with TRBD2. The germline CDR1 and CDR2 sequences are SGHVS and FQNEAQ. This CDR3 has 15 amino acids. V lost 3 bases, J lost 4 bases, and 6 bases stayed unmatched. CDR3 loop: CASSLDTSAYNEQFF. In DNA form, the CDR3 reads TGTGCCAGCAGCTTGGACACTAGCGCATACAATGAGCAGTTCTTC. Based on the CDR3 plus reference TRBV7-8 and TRBJ2-1, the full variable domain is GAGVSQSPRYKVAKRGQDVALRCDPISGHVSLFWYQQALGQGPEFLTYFQNEAQLDKSGLPSDRFFAERPEGSVSTLKIQRTQQEDSAVYLCASSLDTSAYNEQFFGPGTRLTVL.